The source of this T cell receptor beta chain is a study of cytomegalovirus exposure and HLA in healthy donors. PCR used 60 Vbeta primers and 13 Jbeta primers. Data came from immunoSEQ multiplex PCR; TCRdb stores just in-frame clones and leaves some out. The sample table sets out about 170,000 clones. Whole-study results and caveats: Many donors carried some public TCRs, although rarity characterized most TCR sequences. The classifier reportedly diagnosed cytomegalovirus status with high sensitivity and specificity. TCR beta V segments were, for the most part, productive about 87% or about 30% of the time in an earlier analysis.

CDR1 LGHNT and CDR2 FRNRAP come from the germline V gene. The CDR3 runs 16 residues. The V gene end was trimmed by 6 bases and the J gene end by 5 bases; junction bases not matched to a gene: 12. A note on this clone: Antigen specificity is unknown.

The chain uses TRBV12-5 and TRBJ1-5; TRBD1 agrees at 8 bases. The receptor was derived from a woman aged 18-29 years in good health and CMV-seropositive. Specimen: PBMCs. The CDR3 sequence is CASGLQRTGGYQPQHF. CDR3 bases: TGTGCTAGTGGATTGCAGCGTACAGGGGGGTATCAGCCCCAGCATTTT.